The clone carrying this T cell receptor beta chain was counted ten times or more. Its antigen is unknown. The data originate from a study of neurological immune-mediated disorders. Points from the study as a whole: One related-CDR3 cluster, found by phylogenetic grouping, held repertoires of 18 of 34 multiple sclerosis patients and is a possible signature.

5'RACE generated cDNA with 10-nucleotide random UMIs. A single record per CDR3 protein comes from TCRdb applying MiXCR to the 5' RACE reads. In the table there are about 92,000 distinct CDR3 sequences, roughly 3.3% of which are singletons. This clonotype originated in a woman in her fifties or sixties with multiple sclerosis. The source material was PBMCs.

CDR3: CASTPPGVNYGYTF. CDR3 DNA: TGTGCCAGCACCCCTCCGGGCGTCAACTATGGCTACACCTTC. The chain couples TRBV12-3 or TRBV12-4 to TRBJ1-2; D remains unclear. V was clipped by 7 bases and J by 2 bases, with 14 bases between them. The CDR3 runs 14 residues.